This T cell receptor beta chain was retrieved from a study of cytomegalovirus exposure and HLA in healthy donors. This CDR3 is built from 15 residues. V was pared by 4 bases and J by 1 base, with 3 bases of the junction left unmatched. The V gene's germline CDR1 is SGHAT and CDR2 FQDESV (reference sequence). As regards this clone: The antigen is unknown.

General observations from the study: Trimming of TCR beta V- and J-genes showed a link, identified in a later analysis, to a missense DCLRE1C variant. Later on, an analysis tied approximately 15,000 TCR beta sequences to HLA alleles at 0.05 false discovery rate. About 90% or about 30% of the time was how often most TCR beta V segments were productive, according to an earlier analysis. TCR beta chains numbering some 160 were designated cytomegalovirus-associated.

PCR employed 60 Vbeta and 13 Jbeta primers. Repertoires were generated with immunoSEQ multiplex PCR, while TCRdb's copy carries only in-frame clones and drops some. The sample has about 180,000 clones; around three quarters are singletons. This receptor was taken from a man aged 35 to 55 in good health and CMV-seronegative. Sequencing was performed on PBMCs. The V and J genes are TRBV11-1 and TRBJ2-7; TRBD2 matches at 11 bases. CDR3 region: CASSSWTSGSYEQYF. The CDR3 DNA reads as TGTGCCAGCAGCTCATGGACTAGCGGGTCCTACGAGCAGTACTTC.